The present T cell receptor (beta chain) was sequenced within a study of T cell repertoires in cytomegalovirus infection. Study as a whole: Both CMV infection and a matching HLA type were indicated by public TCR beta signatures. Overall study results and limits: Summed frequency of shared TCR beta families picked out CMV carriers who also had the relevant HLA. Dominant in the ex vivo response were TCR beta clonotypes restricted by HLA-C and specific for CMV.

This clonotype occurred many times. What it binds is unknown. Looked up from germline, CDR1 is SGHAT and CDR2 is FQNNGV. The CDR3 is 14 amino acids. Trimming took 5 bases from V and 0 from J, leaving 10 bases between them. In TCRdb, the reads were re-called with MiXCR into one record per CDR3 protein. The sample records 230,000 or so distinct CDR3 sequences, about 38% being singletons. The material was CD8+ T cells from cultured PBMCs, obtained from culture after CMV antigen stimulation. The rearrangement joins TRBV11-2 to TRBJ1-1, with D possibly matching TRBD1 (6 bases). This TCR came from a human donor in good health (CMV status not recorded). Some clones in this sample may be carry-over from other donors' samples. Here the CDR3 reads CASSQGNMNTEAFF. The CDR3 nucleotides are TGTGCCAGCAGCCAGGGGAATATGAACACTGAAGCTTTCTTT.